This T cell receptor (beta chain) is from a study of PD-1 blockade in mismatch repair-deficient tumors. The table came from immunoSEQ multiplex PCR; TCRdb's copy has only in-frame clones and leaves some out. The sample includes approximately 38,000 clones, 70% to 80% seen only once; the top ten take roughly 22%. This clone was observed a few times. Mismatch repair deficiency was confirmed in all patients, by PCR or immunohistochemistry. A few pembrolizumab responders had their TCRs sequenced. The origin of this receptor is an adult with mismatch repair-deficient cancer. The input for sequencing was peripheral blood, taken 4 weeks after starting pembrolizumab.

The CDR3, as DNA: TGTGCCAGCAGTCCGGGACTACCGCATCGTAGGGGGCATTACAATGAGCAGTTCTTC. Its protein is CASSPGLPHRRGHYNEQFF. The chain links TRBV28 to TRBJ2-1, with D perhaps matching TRBD1 or TRBD2 (7 bases each). Germline-derived CDR1 and CDR2 are MDHEN and SYDVKM. CDR3 length: 19 amino acids. Trimming pared 5 bases from V and 4 bases from J, leaving 27 bases between.